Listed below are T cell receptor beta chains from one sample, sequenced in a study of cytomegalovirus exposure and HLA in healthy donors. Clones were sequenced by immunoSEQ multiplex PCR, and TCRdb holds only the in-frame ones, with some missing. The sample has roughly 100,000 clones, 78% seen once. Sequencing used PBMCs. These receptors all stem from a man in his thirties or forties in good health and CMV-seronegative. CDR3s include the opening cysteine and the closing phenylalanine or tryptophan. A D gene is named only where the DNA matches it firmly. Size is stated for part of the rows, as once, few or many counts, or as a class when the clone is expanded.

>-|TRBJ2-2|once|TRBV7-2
TGTGCCAGCAGCTTCGGGGGATCCACCGGGGAGCTGTTTTTT
CASSFGGSTGELFF
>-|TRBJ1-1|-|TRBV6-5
TGTGCCAGCAGCTCTCAAGAACAGGGTTACTTACGGGCTTTCTTT
CASSSQEQGYLRAFF
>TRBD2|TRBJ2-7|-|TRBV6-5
TGTGCCAGCAGTTCACTAGCGGGAGGAGTTAACTACGAGCAGTACTTC
CASSSLAGGVNYEQYF
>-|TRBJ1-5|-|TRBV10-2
TGCGCCAGCAGTGAGGGGCAGAATATTCAGCCCCAGCATTTT
CASSEGQNIQPQHF
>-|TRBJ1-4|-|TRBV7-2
TGTGCCAGCAGCTTAGTCACGGACAGCTTAGACTATACTGAAAAACTGTTTTTT
CASSLVTDSLDYTEKLFF
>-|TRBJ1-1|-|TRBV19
TGTGCCAGTAGCATAGGGAGGTCAACTGAAGCTTTCTTT
CASSIGRSTEAFF
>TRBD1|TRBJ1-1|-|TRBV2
TGTGCCAGCAGTGACAGGGGGGCTACTGAAGCTTTCTTT
CASSDRGATEAFF
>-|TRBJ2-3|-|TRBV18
TGTGCCAGCTCACCGGATTACAGGATTCTTAGCACAGATACGCAGTATTTT
CASSPDYRILSTDTQYF
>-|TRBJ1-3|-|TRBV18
TGTGCCAGCTCACGACGGGCGAACGGGATAAGCTCTGGAAACACCATATATTTT
CASSRRANGISSGNTIYF
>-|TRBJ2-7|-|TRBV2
TGTGCCAGCAGTGTTGACAGATCCGAGCAGTACTTC
CASSVDRSEQYF
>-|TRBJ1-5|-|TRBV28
TGTGCCAGCAGTTTATCGGGGGGCGGCAATCAGCCCCAGCATTTT
CASSLSGGGNQPQHF
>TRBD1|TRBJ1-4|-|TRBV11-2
TGTGCCAGCAGGTGGGACAGGCCTAATGAAAAACTGTTTTTT
CASRWDRPNEKLFF
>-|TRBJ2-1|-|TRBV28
TGTGCCAGCAGTTTCGCGATATCCTACAATGAGCAGTTCTTC
CASSFAISYNEQFF